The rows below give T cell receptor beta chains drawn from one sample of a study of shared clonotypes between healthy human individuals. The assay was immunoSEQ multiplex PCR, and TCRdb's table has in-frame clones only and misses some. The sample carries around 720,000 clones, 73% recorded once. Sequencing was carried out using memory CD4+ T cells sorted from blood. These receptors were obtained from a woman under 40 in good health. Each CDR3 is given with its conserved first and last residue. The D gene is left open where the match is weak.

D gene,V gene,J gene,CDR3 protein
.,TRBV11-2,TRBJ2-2,CASSPLTRLSAGELFF
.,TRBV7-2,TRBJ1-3,CASSSRGSGNTIYF
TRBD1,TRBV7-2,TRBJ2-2,CASSWTGQGTGELFF
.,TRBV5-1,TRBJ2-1,CASSLVPSYNEQFF
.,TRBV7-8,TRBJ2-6,CASSLDYSGANVLTF
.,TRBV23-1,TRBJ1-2,CASATQGWRGDNGYTF
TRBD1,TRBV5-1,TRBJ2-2,CASSLAVTGEFPNTGELFF
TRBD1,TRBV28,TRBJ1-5,CASSRRDRHNQPQHF
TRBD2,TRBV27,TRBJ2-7,CASSLALAGSYEQYF
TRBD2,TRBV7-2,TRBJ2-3,CASSPAGGRDTQYF
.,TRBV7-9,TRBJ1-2,CASSQGWGMDGYTF
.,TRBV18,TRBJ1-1,CASSPGGANTEAFF
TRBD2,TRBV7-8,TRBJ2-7,CASSLTTSVNYEQYF